This T cell receptor beta chain was recorded in a study of T cells after yellow fever vaccination (dated by TCRdb to between 2018 and 2021). In terms of the full investigation: The SMART-Seq v4 Ultra Low Input RNA kit was used to prepare libraries from fractions with low cell numbers. Bulk TCR alpha and beta repertoires were sequenced longitudinally to track T-cell clones before and after primary and booster YFV17D yellow fever vaccination. Two healthy male donors made up the cohort, one aged 18 to 29 years and the other aged 30 to 40 years. Bulk PBMC replicates and cell subsets were isolated from blood drawn at multiple timepoints before and after both primary and secondary immunization. What the authors observed across the whole study: Computational filtering was needed because FACS-sorted repertoires could contain abundant contaminating clonotypes from the bulk population. Most clones expanded after primary vaccination were re-detected after the booster (almost 98% of CD4 and around 88% of CD8), suggesting broad memory maintenance. Compared with the primary T-cell response, the secondary T-cell response was weaker but faster, peaking on day 5 rather than day 15. Because only two donors were included in the study, the extent to which the findings can be generalized is limited. A small share of clonotypes was detected in both CD4 and CD8 compartments, with the overlap likely arising from convergent recombination.

Comments on this clonotype: Its target antigen remains unknown. Base qualities are not recorded, but no much larger clone differs from it by a single base.

TCR cDNA was synthesized by 5'RACE template switching, which introduced a universal primer site and unique molecular identifiers. cDNA synthesis was primed from both the TCR alpha and TCR beta constant segments. Libraries were amplified in two PCR steps, with sample barcodes and sequencing adapters added in the second step. Libraries were sequenced on Illumina HiSeq 2500 (2x100 bp) or NovaSeq (2x150 bp). The published analysis was carried out like this. MIGEC handled demultiplexing of reads and collapsing into UMI consensus sequences, while MiXCR performed V(D)J alignment. Using edgeR on replicate PBMC samples, clonotypes were called vaccine-responding if FDR was below 0.01 and the log2 fold change was above 5 up to day 15. Each bulk clonotype received a CD4 or CD8 identity based on whether the sequenced CD4 or CD8 repertoire contained that clonotype at higher abundance. TCRdb reanalyzed the raw reads on its own, using fastp at Q25 for trimming and MiXCR for clone calling, and kept in-frame beta chains. Rows merge per CDR3 protein into single entries with the most common DNA and genes. What appears here as the V and J calls and clone size reflects TCRdb's work, not the paper's. This sample lists about 630,000 distinct CDR3 sequences; roughly an eighth were detected once. 14% to 15% of the sample belongs to the ten largest clones.

The treatment or condition label for this specimen denotes: live attenuated yellow fever vaccine strain. At every blood-draw timepoint, two biological replicates of bulk PBMCs were collected. A standard Ficoll-Paque protocol was used to isolate PBMCs from peripheral blood. TriZol was used to extract RNA from bulk PBMCs, CD4 and CD8 fractions, and dextramer-positive and dextramer-negative fractions. The cysteine opens and the phenylalanine closes a CDR3 of 16 amino acids. The DNA shown is the 48-base CDR3, in frame from base 1. Trimming takes 0 bases from V and 2 bases from J, and the germline ends sit 11 bases apart. CDR1 is given as KGHSH and CDR2 as LQKENI, both from the germline V gene.

Rearrangement joined TRBV18 to TRBJ1-5, with no confidently assigned D gene. The TCR sequence derives from a man aged 25 to 45 who received the YFV17D yellow fever vaccine. The input for sequencing was PBMCs, taken on the day of the yellow fever booster vaccination. The CDR3 in this case is CASSPPGPWGNQPQHF. The nucleotide sequence is given as TGTGCCAGCTCACCACCCGGGCCCTGGGGCAATCAGCCCCAGCATTTT.